Listed below are T cell receptor beta chains from one sample, sequenced in a study of T cell repertoires in cytomegalovirus infection. TCRdb re-called the reads with MiXCR, one entry per CDR3 protein. The sample yields fewer than 1,000,000 distinct CDR3 sequences, approximately 30% seen once. For these receptors, no antigen is known. The source was cultured CD8+ T cells from PBMCs, collected from culture after CMV antigen stimulation. These receptors all stem from a human donor in good health (CMV status not recorded). Some clones in this sample may be carry-over from other donors' samples. Each CDR3 is given with its conserved first and last residue. A D gene is named only where the DNA matches it firmly. Not every row has a clone size; where given, it reads once, few, many or a size class.

CDR3: CASSQDQGYNQPQHF
DNA: TGCGCCAGCAGCCAAGATCAGGGGTACAATCAGCCCCAGCATTTT
J: TRBJ1-5
size: NA
V: TRBV4-3
D: NA

CDR3: CAIQKWTGNNQPQHF
DNA: TGTGCCATACAAAAGTGGACAGGGAACAATCAGCCCCAGCATTTT
J: TRBJ1-5
size: few
V: TRBV6-1
D: TRBD1

CDR3: CASSLSGLGQFYGYTF
DNA: TGTGCCAGCAGTTTATCGGGCCTAGGACAATTCTATGGCTACACCTTC
J: TRBJ1-2
size: NA
V: TRBV27
D: NA

CDR3: CARSQATGWETQYF
DNA: TGCGCCCGCAGCCAGGCAACAGGGTGGGAGACCCAGTACTTC
J: TRBJ2-5
size: NA
V: TRBV4-3
D: NA

CDR3: CSAISLAGVGGELFF
DNA: TGCAGTGCTATCAGCCTAGCGGGAGTCGGCGGGGAGCTGTTTTTT
J: TRBJ2-2
size: NA
V: TRBV20-1
D: TRBD2

CDR3: CASSSGTDYTEAFF
DNA: TGTGCCAGCAGCTCCGGGACAGACTACACTGAAGCTTTCTTT
J: TRBJ1-1
size: NA
V: TRBV6-5
D: TRBD1

CDR3: CASSLAPGVDYGYTF
DNA: TGTGCCAGCAGTTTAGCGCCAGGGGTAGACTATGGCTACACCTTC
J: TRBJ1-2
size: NA
V: TRBV12-3/TRBV12-4
D: NA

CDR3: CASSGTQQFF
DNA: TGTGCCAGCAGTGGGACACAGCAGTTCTTC
J: TRBJ2-1
size: NA
V: TRBV6-1
D: NA

CDR3: CASIYPDGLKTEAFF
DNA: TGTGCCAGCATCTACCCGGACGGGCTAAAAACTGAAGCTTTCTTT
J: TRBJ1-1
size: many
V: TRBV6-5
D: NA

CDR3: CATATDTQYF
DNA: TGTGCCACGGCCACAGATACGCAGTATTTT
J: TRBJ2-3
size: few
V: TRBV19
D: NA

CDR3: CAITSRRGASYEQYF
DNA: TGTGCCATCACTTCGAGACGGGGGGCCTCCTACGAGCAGTACTTC
J: TRBJ2-7
size: NA
V: TRBV10-3
D: NA

CDR3: CASRDPGKRETQYF
DNA: TGTGCCAGCAGGGACCCCGGGAAGAGGGAGACCCAGTACTTC
J: TRBJ2-5
size: few
V: TRBV28
D: NA

CDR3: CVSSLKSGGDRGTQYF
DNA: TGTGTCAGCAGTTTAAAGAGCGGGGGGGATAGGGGGACCCAGTACTTC
J: TRBJ2-5
size: NA
V: TRBV28
D: TRBD2

CDR3: CASSLNREAGELFF
DNA: TGTGCCAGCAGTTTAAACAGGGAGGCCGGGGAGCTGTTTTTT
J: TRBJ2-2
size: few
V: TRBV12-3/TRBV12-4
D: NA

CDR3: CASSQDRRNRTYANTGELFF
DNA: TGTGCCAGCAGCCAAGATCGAAGGAACAGGACATACGCGAACACCGGGGAGCTGTTTTTT
J: TRBJ2-2
size: few
V: TRBV14
D: NA

CDR3: CASSLPGGGGYGYTF
DNA: TGTGCCAGCAGCCTACCCGGGGGGGGCGGCTATGGCTACACCTTC
J: TRBJ1-2
size: NA
V: TRBV7-3
D: NA

CDR3: CASNLGAGQFGYTF
DNA: TGTGCCAGCAACCTTGGGGCAGGACAGTTTGGCTACACCTTC
J: TRBJ1-2
size: few
V: TRBV5-6
D: NA

CDR3: CASSTGTKAKNIQYF
DNA: TGTGCCAGCAGTACCGGGACAAAAGCCAAAAACATTCAGTACTTC
J: TRBJ2-4
size: few
V: TRBV25-1
D: NA

CDR3: CASSPTSGGSGVPKNIQYF
DNA: TGTGCCAGCTCGCCTACTAGCGGGGGGTCCGGCGTGCCCAAAAACATTCAGTACTTC
J: TRBJ2-4
size: NA
V: TRBV18
D: TRBD2

CDR3: CASSLAPAGEGNEQFF
DNA: TGTGCCAGCAGCTTGGCCCCAGCGGGGGAAGGCAATGAGCAGTTCTTC
J: TRBJ2-1
size: NA
V: TRBV5-6
D: TRBD2

CDR3: CASGIRSYEQYF
DNA: TGTGCTAGTGGTATCAGATCCTACGAGCAGTACTTC
J: TRBJ2-7
size: NA
V: TRBV12-5
D: NA

CDR3: CASSYSLSTGTEAFF
DNA: TGTGCCAGCAGTTACTCGCTAAGTACGGGCACTGAAGCTTTCTTT
J: TRBJ1-1
size: few
V: TRBV6-5
D: NA

CDR3: CASSQDWGAYEQYF
DNA: TGCGCCAGCAGCCAAGATTGGGGGGCATACGAGCAGTACTTC
J: TRBJ2-7
size: NA
V: TRBV4-1
D: NA

CDR3: CSARGVATGGFGNTQYF
DNA: TGCAGTGCTAGGGGGGTCGCGACAGGGGGTTTCGGGAATACGCAGTATTTT
J: TRBJ2-3
size: NA
V: TRBV20-1
D: TRBD1

CDR3: CASNEVGGGYEQYF
DNA: TGTGCCAGCAACGAGGTGGGGGGGGGTTACGAGCAGTACTTC
J: TRBJ2-7
size: NA
V: TRBV27
D: TRBD2